These 25 T cell receptor beta chains were all obtained from the same sample, sequenced in a study of control samples from healthy donors and cancer patients. Produced via immunoSEQ multiplex PCR; TCRdb's table is partial and in-frame only. The profile shows approximately 170,000 clones, around 91% of them singletons. The sequenced sample consisted of blood. Receptor source: a woman in her thirties in good health.

Comments on this clone: Other nucleotide sequences from this sample produce the same CDR3. The chain uses TRBV30 and TRBJ1-1; D not certain. CDR3 size: 13 residues. Trimming left V 0 bases short and J 1 base short, with 6 bases between. Per germline, CDR1 GTSNPN and CDR2 SVGIG (reference sequence). CDR3: CAWSVLGNTEAFF. The CDR3 nucleotides are TGTGCCTGGAGTGTACTGGGGAACACTGAAGCTTTCTTT.

A single count supports this clone. The chain is built from TRBV6-5 and TRBJ2-3, with D perhaps matching TRBD1 (5 bases). Trimming took 6 bases from V and 0 from J, leaving 7 bases between them. CDR3 length: 13 residues. CDR1 and CDR2 from the germline V gene are MNHEY and SVGAGI. CDR3 sequence (DNA): TGTGCCAGCAGAGGGGCTAGCACAGATACGCAGTATTTT. Translation: CASRGASTDTQYF.

The genes are TRBV24-1 and TRBJ2-5, with 8 bases identical to TRBD1. The germline V gene has CDR1 KGHDR and CDR2 SFDVKD. V gave up 6 bases and J gave up 0 bases; unmatched junction bases: 8. This CDR3 spans 16 amino acids. CDR3 sequence (DNA): TGTGCCACCAGTCCAACCGGGACAGGAAACCAAGAGACCCAGTACTTC. Amino acid sequence: CATSPTGTGNQETQYF.

The CDR3 DNA reads TGTGCCAGCAGCCGGGACAGGCGAAACATTCAGTACTTC. This gives the protein CASSRDRRNIQYF. The rearrangement links TRBV12-3 or TRBV12-4 to TRBJ2-4; TRBD1 agrees at 8 bases. This CDR3 has 13 amino acids. V shed 6 bases and J 6 bases; nucleotides not matched to a gene: 4.

The gene calls are TRBV20-1 and TRBJ2-1; D unresolved. The germline gives CDR1 DFQATT, CDR2 SNEGSKA (reference sequence). The V and J ends lost 3 bases and 6 bases respectively, with 6 bases between them. CDR3 length equals 11 residues. The CDR3 DNA sequence: TGCAGTGCTAGTGCTCTCAATGAGCAGTTCTTC. It translates to CSASALNEQFF.

The chain carries TRBV3-1 (or the pseudogene TRBV3-2) and TRBJ2-3; D is unresolved. Germline values: CDR1 LGHDT, CDR2 YNNKEL (reference sequence). The CDR3 loop spans 15 amino acids. V lost 3 bases, J lost 2 bases, and 12 bases lay in between. The CDR3 DNA sequence: TGTGCCAGCAGCCAGTCGCAGGACCCCACAGATACGCAGTATTTT. It encodes CASSQSQDPTDTQYF.

The chain uses TRBV2 and TRBJ1-4; a weak D match, TRBD1 (5 bases). The germline V and J ends were trimmed by 6 bases and 0 bases, with 11 bases remaining between them. Germline V gene data show CDR1 as SNHLY and CDR2 as FYNNEI. There are 15 residues in the CDR3. The CDR3 DNA is TGTGCCAGCAGCCGGGACGCAGCAACTAATGAAAAACTGTTTTTT. It codes for CASSRDAATNEKLFF. The full variable domain, rest sourced from reference TRBV2 and TRBJ1-4, is EPEVTQTPSHQVTQMGQEVILRCVPISNHLYFYWYRQILGQKVEFLVSFYNNEISEKSEIFDDQFSVERPDGSNFTLKIRSTKLEDSAMYFCASSRDAATNEKLFFGSGTQLSVL.

This chain uses TRBV28 with TRBJ2-5; no clear D gene. The germline V and J ends were trimmed by 3 bases and 5 bases, with 7 bases remaining between them. From germline, CDR1 is MDHEN and CDR2 SYDVKM. This CDR3 has 12 amino acids. CDR3 protein: CASSFVGETQYF. DNA of the CDR3: TGTGCCAGCAGTTTCGTAGGGGAGACCCAGTACTTC.

The J gene is TRBJ1-2, the V gene TRBV28; 8 nucleotides align to TRBD1. Unmatched junction bases numbered 5, after V lost 6 bases and J lost 2 bases. The CDR3 has 14 residues. Per the germline V gene, CDR1 is MDHEN and CDR2 is SYDVKM. The CDR3 DNA follows: TGTGCCAGCAGATACACAGGGGGGAACTATGGCTACACCTTC. Encoded protein: CASRYTGGNYGYTF.

A remark on this clone: This specimen includes other DNA sequences encoding the same CDR3. This chain links TRBV9 with TRBJ2-5, with TRBD2 as a possible D gene (6 bases). Germline CDR1 is SGDLS and CDR2 is YYNGEE. The CDR3 extends over 13 amino acids. V lost 2 bases, J lost 5 bases, and 10 bases lay in between. CDR3 coding DNA: TGTGCCAGCAGCGTCGGGGGTGGGGAGACCCAGTACTTC. This encodes CASSVGGGETQYF.

The CDR3 nucleotides read TGTGCCAGCAGTTTCGGACAGGTCCCTAACTATGGCTACACCTTC. Protein sequence: CASSFGQVPNYGYTF. The V and J genes are TRBV5-6 and TRBJ1-2; TRBD1 matches 7 bases. The CDR3 contains 15 residues. The J segment lost 0 bases and the V segment lost 5 bases, leaving 7 bases of the junction unmatched. The germline CDR1 and CDR2 sequences are SGHDT and YYEEEE.

This chain uses TRBV15 with TRBJ1-3, with a possible D match to TRBD1 (5 bases). Trimming cost V 0 bases and J 0 bases, with 9 bases left between them. CDR3 length: 16 amino acids. The V gene's germline CDR1 is LNHNV and CDR2 YYDKDF (reference sequence). In nucleotides, the CDR3 is TGTGCCACCAGCAGAGATAAGGGGAACTCTGGAAACACCATATATTTT. Protein sequence: CATSRDKGNSGNTIYF.

As regards this clone: The junction and the germline gene differ at one end; a read error may be behind it. The chain uses TRBV19 and TRBJ1-5; tentatively, D is TRBD1 (6 bases). CDR3 size: 14 residues. CDR1 LNHDA and CDR2 SQIVND come from the germline V gene (reference sequence). The DNA of the CDR3 is TGTGCCAGTAGTACGATCCTACAGGGCCAGCCCCAACATTTT. Protein: CASSTILQGQPQHF.

The chain carries TRBV2 and TRBJ2-7; TRBD1 is a possible D gene (6 bases). V was pared by 5 bases and J by 4 bases, with 9 bases between. The V gene's germline CDR1 is SNHLY and CDR2 FYNNEI. The CDR3 is 12 amino acids. The CDR3 loop reads CASSSRGYEQYF. The CDR3 DNA reads as TGTGCCAGCAGTAGCAGGGGTTACGAGCAGTACTTC.

This chain joins TRBV7-3 and TRBJ2-2; D is perhaps TRBD2 (5 bases). V shed 2 bases and J shed 7 bases, with 11 bases lying between them. Germline V gives CDR1 SGHTA, CDR2 FQGTGA. This CDR3 spans 14 amino acids. The CDR3 nucleotides read TGTGCCAGCAGCTTATCCGGGAATAGCGGGGAGCTGTTTTTT. Its protein is CASSLSGNSGELFF.

Only one count was recorded for this clone. The V call is TRBV19, the J call TRBJ1-2; possible D gene TRBD1, 6 bases. Trimming removed 5 bases at V and 11 bases at J, with 18 bases between. The CDR3 is 13 amino acids. CDR1 is LNHDA, CDR2 SQIVND, per germline (reference sequence). The CDR3 reads CASSPDRSLHYTF. The CDR3 coding sequence is TGTGCCAGTAGTCCCGACAGGAGCCTCCATTACACCTTC.

The chain employs TRBV18 and TRBJ2-7, with D possibly being TRBD2 (6 bases). The V and J ends lost 2 bases and 2 bases respectively, with 7 bases between them. The CDR3 covers 13 residues. Germline assignment: CDR1 KGHSH and CDR2 LQKENI. The CDR3: CASSPGEAYEQYF. The CDR3 nucleotides read TGTGCCAGCTCACCAGGGGAGGCCTACGAGCAGTACTTC.

The chain carries TRBV24-1 and TRBJ1-5; D gene ambiguous. The CDR3 spans 13 residues. V was cut by 6 bases and J by 6 bases, with 11 bases left in between. Germline V gene lookup returns CDR1 KGHDR and CDR2 SFDVKD. The CDR3 sequence is CATSRGSGQPQHF. The CDR3 nucleotides are TGTGCCACCAGTCGAGGGTCCGGTCAGCCCCAGCATTTT.

The chain employs TRBV7-3 and TRBJ2-5; the D gene is possibly TRBD2 (6 bases). The V and J ends lost 0 bases and 5 bases respectively, with 13 bases between them. The CDR3 totals 15 residues. Germline loops: CDR1 SGHTA, CDR2 FQGTGA. The CDR3 sequence: CASSLTSGRRETQYF. CDR3 nucleotides: TGTGCCAGCAGCTTAACTAGCGGTCGGAGGGAGACCCAGTACTTC.

The chain recombines TRBV28 with TRBJ1-2, with 8 bases lining up with TRBD1. The CDR3 has 14 residues. Germline trimming cut 3 bases from V and 2 bases from J; bases unmatched to any gene: 2. Germline V gene lookup returns CDR1 MDHEN and CDR2 SYDVKM. For the CDR3, the DNA is TGTGCCAGCAGTTTTCGGACAGGGAACTATGGCTACACCTTC. Translated: CASSFRTGNYGYTF.

The chain links TRBV19 to TRBJ1-3; D unclear. V was trimmed by 3 bases and J by 0 bases, leaving 15 bases between them. Germline assignment: CDR1 LNHDA and CDR2 SQIVND (reference sequence). The CDR3 extends over 17 amino acids. CDR3 in amino acids: CASSIIGSASSGNTIYF. DNA for the CDR3: TGTGCCAGTAGTATTATAGGGTCGGCAAGCTCTGGAAACACCATATATTTT.

A word on this clone: The same CDR3 arises from other DNA sequences in this sample as well. The chain carries TRBV4-2 and TRBJ1-1, with D hard to call. V lost 1 base to trimming and J lost 1 base, with 7 bases between them. The CDR3 loop spans 14 amino acids. The V gene's germline CDR1 is LGHNA and CDR2 YNFKEQ. In DNA, the CDR3 is TGTGCCAGCAGCCAAGGGCAGGAGAACACTGAAGCTTTCTTT. Protein sequence: CASSQGQENTEAFF.

The table lists this clone with a count of one. The chain is built from TRBV27 and TRBJ1-1; D remains ambiguous. Germline loops: CDR1 MNHEY, CDR2 SMNVEV (reference sequence). The CDR3 is 13 amino acids. The germline V and J ends were trimmed by 2 bases and 5 bases, with 9 bases remaining between them. The CDR3 loop reads CASSLGQSTEAFF. For the CDR3, the DNA is TGTGCCAGCAGTTTAGGGCAGTCGACTGAAGCTTTCTTT.

The CDR3 sequence is CASRLGALGANVLTF. CDR3 in DNA: TGTGCCAGCAGACTCGGAGCTCTTGGGGCCAACGTCCTGACTTTC. The rearrangement uses TRBV6-4 and TRBJ2-6, with D unclear. The CDR3 contains 15 residues. From germline, CDR1 is MRHNA and CDR2 SNTAGT. V lost 6 bases, J lost 3 bases, and 12 bases lay in between.

V gene TRBV28 combines with J gene TRBJ2-7, with D perhaps TRBD1 (6 bases). The CDR3 contains 14 residues. V was cut by 2 bases and J by 2 bases, with 10 bases left in between. From germline, CDR1 is MDHEN and CDR2 SYDVKM. CDR3 sequence (DNA): TGTGCCAGCAGTTTACCCGGGACACCCTACGAGCAGTACTTC. Translation gives CASSLPGTPYEQYF.